A single sample gave rise to the 6 T cell receptor beta chains below, sequenced in a study of response to subunit inactivated influenza vaccine. TCRdb re-derived calls from the RT-PCR reads in MiXCR, one entry per CDR3 protein. Of about 620,000 distinct CDR3 sequences detected, 12% appear once; the ten largest clones hold about a tenth. The material sequenced was PBMCs from blood, taken on the day of vaccination. The receptors were sampled from a man over 45 who received an inactivated influenza vaccine.

As for this clonotype: With a much larger clone just one base away, this may be a read error. The rearrangement joins TRBV15 to TRBJ2-3; possible D gene TRBD2, 5 bases. Trimming took 0 bases from V and 14 from J, leaving 15 bases between them. The germline V gene has CDR1 LNHNV and CDR2 YYDKDF (reference sequence). The CDR3 length is 13 residues. CDR3 protein: CATSRDVRGFPYF. CDR3 DNA: TGTGCCACCAGCAGAGATGTTCGGGGATTCCCGTATTTT.

This clonotype came up a few times. The chain is built from TRBV24-1 and TRBJ2-7, with 9 positions matching TRBD1. There are 17 residues in the CDR3. The germline V gene has CDR1 KGHDR and CDR2 SFDVKD. J lost 0 bases, V lost 4 bases, and 9 bases had no gene match. CDR3 sequence reads: CATSEKTGTGSSYEQYF. In DNA, the CDR3 is TGTGCCACCAGTGAAAAGACCGGGACAGGGAGCTCCTACGAGCAGTACTTC.

The rearrangement links TRBV10-3 to TRBJ2-1, with D maybe TRBD2 (5 bases). Germline V gene data show CDR1 as ENHRY and CDR2 as SYGVKD. This CDR3 has 17 residues. V lost 0 bases and J 0 bases, leaving 12 bases between the germline ends. DNA for the CDR3: TGTGCCATCAGTGAGTCGGAGGCGGATAGCTCCTACAATGAGCAGTTCTTC. This encodes CAISESEADSSYNEQFF.

The chain is built from TRBV7-9 and TRBJ1-3, with TRBD1 matching 7 bases. J was trimmed by 4 bases and V by 3 bases; bases with no gene match: 6. The length of the CDR3 is 15 residues. Germline CDR1 is SEHNR and CDR2 is FQNEAQ (reference sequence). The CDR3 DNA sequence: TGTGCCAGCAGCTTCGAAGGGGGCGACGGAAACACCATATATTTT. Encoded protein: CASSFEGGDGNTIYF.

This clonotype was recorded a few times. The CDR3 coding sequence is TGCAGTGCTAGTGGAGACCAGAGCTCCTACGAGCAGTACTTC. It is translated as CSASGDQSSYEQYF. The chain links TRBV20-1 to TRBJ2-7; no definite D call. V lost 3 bases, J lost 0 bases, and 12 bases lay in between. Looked up from germline, CDR1 is DFQATT and CDR2 is SNEGSKA (reference sequence). The CDR3 runs 14 residues.

This clonotype was picked up many times. The chain has TRBV20-1 and TRBJ2-7; 10 bases are a match to TRBD2. This CDR3 is 15 amino acids long. After removal of 1 base from V and 4 bases from J, the junction contained 7 bases not matched to a gene. Germline CDR1 DFQATT, CDR2 SNEGSKA (reference sequence). The CDR3 region is CSARALAGGAYEQYF. The DNA for the CDR3 is TGCAGTGCTAGAGCTTTAGCGGGAGGTGCTTACGAGCAGTACTTC.